What follows are 18 T cell receptor beta chains derived from one specimen sequenced in a study of blood T cells in healthy people across ages (dated by TCRdb to between 2015 and 2016). Library preparation used 5' RACE. TCRdb names Illumina HiSeq 2500 as the instrument used. A second PCR of about 7 to 12 cycles was performed with a sample-barcoded 5' primer and a J-beta primer mix. TCRdb reworked the public reads: Q25 trimming with fastp, MiXCR clone assembly, productive beta chains retained. Rows are unified per CDR3 protein, each entry keeping the most common DNA and genes. Here the sample has 1.5 million or so distinct CDR3 sequences; about 42% occur a single time. Around 4% of the sample is in the top ten clones. The source material was blood. The receptors derive from a young woman in good health.

The rearrangement links TRBV2 to TRBJ1-1, with D unresolved. CDR1 SNHLY and CDR2 FYNNEI come from the germline V gene. V lost 7 bases to trimming and J lost 1 base, with 13 bases between them. The CDR3 is made up of 14 amino acids. CDR3 protein: CASKQRPGNTEAFF. CDR3 DNA: TGTGCCAGCAAACAGCGCCCAGGGAACACTGAAGCTTTCTTT. Combining the CDR3 with reference TRBV2 and TRBJ1-1 gives the whole variable domain EPEVTQTPSHQVTQMGQEVILRCVPISNHLYFYWYRQILGQKVEFLVSFYNNEISEKSEIFDDQFSVERPDGSNFTLKIRSTKLEDSAMYFCASKQRPGNTEAFFGQGTRLTVV.

This clonotype was detected a few times. V is TRBV5-1 and J is TRBJ2-1; TRBD2 matches 8 bases. J lost 11 bases, V lost 0 bases, and 7 bases had no gene match. The CDR3 runs 14 residues. Germline CDR1 is SGHRS and CDR2 is YFSETQ. Here the CDR3 reads CASSLVGSGAKQFF. The CDR3 DNA follows: TGCGCCAGCAGCTTGGTTGGTAGCGGGGCAAAGCAGTTCTTC.

The chain has TRBV9 and TRBJ2-5; maybe TRBD2 (7 bases). Germline CDR1 is SGDLS and CDR2 is YYNGEE. This CDR3 has 15 amino acids. The V end lost 0 bases, the J end lost 2 bases, and 11 bases lay between the germline ends. For the CDR3, the DNA is TGTGCCAGCAGCGTAGGCAAGGGGGGGCAAGAGACCCAGTACTTC. Encoded protein: CASSVGKGGQETQYF.

With regard to this clonotype: Since a much larger clone is just one base distant, this may be a read error. This chain connects TRBV24-1 to TRBJ2-3, with 8 bases aligning to TRBD1. The germline V gene has CDR1 KGHDR and CDR2 SFDVKD. V dropped 5 bases and J dropped 4; count of bases not matched to a gene: 7. The CDR3 has 15 residues. CDR3 coding DNA: TGTGCCACCAGTGGTCCGGGACAGGAAGCAGATACGCAGTATTTT. Protein product: CATSGPGQEADTQYF.

The chain recombines TRBV20-1 with TRBJ2-1, with 10 bases lining up with TRBD1. This CDR3 spans 18 amino acids. Germline assignment: CDR1 DFQATT and CDR2 SNEGSKA (reference sequence). Trimming cost V 4 bases and J 3 bases; bases outside gene matches: 15. The CDR3 bases are TGCAGTGCTACCGGGACAGGGGTTTCTCGAGTACTCTACAATGAGCAGTTCTTC. Protein product: CSATGTGVSRVLYNEQFF.

The CDR3 coding sequence is TGTGCTAGTGGATCCTCTAGCGGGGGGTTGATCTACAATGAGCAGTACTTC. Translation gives CASGSSSGGLIYNEQYF. The chain recombines TRBV12-5 with TRBJ2-5; 11 nucleotides line up with TRBD2. The V gene's germline CDR1 is LGHNT and CDR2 FRNRAP. After removal of 6 bases from V and 11 bases from J, the junction contained 20 bases not matched to a gene. The CDR3 runs 17 residues.

This clonotype has only a few counts. The genes are TRBV28 and TRBJ2-7, with 11 positions matching TRBD2. V shed 5 bases, J shed 5 bases, and the junction held 5 bases outside the gene matches. The length of the CDR3 is 14 residues. The germline V gene has CDR1 MDHEN and CDR2 SYDVKM. CDR3: CASSTSGRSDEQYF. CDR3 DNA sequence: TGTGCCAGCAGTACTAGCGGGAGAAGCGACGAGCAGTACTTC.

A single count supports this clonotype. The V call is TRBV27, the J call TRBJ2-7, with D maybe TRBD2 (6 bases). Germline V lookup: CDR1 MNHEY, CDR2 SMNVEV (reference sequence). Between the trimmed V and J ends, which lost 2 bases and 7 bases, there was a span of 12 bases. The CDR3 loop spans 13 amino acids. The CDR3 loop is CASSLTSPHEQYF. The CDR3, as DNA: TGTGCCAGCAGTTTAACTAGCCCCCATGAGCAGTACTTC.

This clonotype turned up a few times. This chain joins TRBV15 and TRBJ2-5; D might be TRBD1 (6 bases). Trimming took 7 bases from V and 2 from J, leaving 17 bases between them. Germline assignment: CDR1 LNHNV and CDR2 YYDKDF (reference sequence). This CDR3 is built from 15 residues. The CDR3 DNA reads as TGTGCCACCACCACAGGGCTCCTAGTTCAAGAGACCCAGTACTTC. Protein product: CATTTGLLVQETQYF.

The chain employs TRBV4-1 and TRBJ2-5; 11 bases map to TRBD2. The germline gives CDR1 MGHRA, CDR2 YSYEKL. Unmatched junction bases numbered 12, after V lost 4 bases and J lost 5 bases. This CDR3 contains 17 residues. DNA for the CDR3: TGCGCCAGCAGCCTCCTTTGGGTAGCGGGGGGGCTGGAGACCCAGTACTTC. Translating gives CASSLLWVAGGLETQYF.

V usage is TRBV25-1 and J usage is TRBJ2-5; 9 nucleotides match TRBD1. The length of the CDR3 is 15 residues. Germline CDR1 and CDR2: MGHDK and SYGVNS. Trimming at V came to 4 bases and at J to 11 bases, leaving 14 bases not matched to a gene. The CDR3 region is CASSAGQGIYNEQYF. The CDR3 region has the DNA TGTGCCAGCAGTGCTGGACAGGGGATCTACAATGAGCAGTACTTC. Looking up the rest from reference TRBV25-1 and TRBJ2-5 gives the full variable domain: EADIYQTPRYLVIGTGKKITLECSQTMGHDKMYWYQQDPGMELHLIHYSYGVNSTEKGDLSSESTVSRIRTEHFPLTLESARPSHTSQYLCASSAGQGIYNEQYFGPGTRLLVL.

This clonotype was counted between two and nine times. CDR3 in DNA: TGTGCCACCAGTCGAGGGGCCCTCTACAATGAGCAGTTCTTC. Its protein is CATSRGALYNEQFF. The chain uses TRBV24-1 and TRBJ2-1; D may correspond to TRBD1 or TRBD2 (5 bases each). Germline V gives CDR1 KGHDR, CDR2 SFDVKD. Trimming removed 6 bases from V and 3 bases from J, with 11 bases in between. CDR3 length: 14 residues.

The V gene is TRBV29-1, the J gene TRBJ2-5; 7 bases are shared with TRBD1. TRBJ2-7 explains the end of the DNA better; the J call may be wrong. Germline V CDR1 and CDR2: SQVTM, ANQGSEA. This CDR3 spans 12 amino acids. CDR3 in DNA: TGCAGCGTTGAGCTTACAGGGGTCGAGCAGTACTTC. Amino acids: CSVELTGVEQYF.

The V gene is TRBV27, the J gene TRBJ2-1, with 13 bases lining up with TRBD2. The CDR3 loop spans 17 amino acids. V lost 2 bases to trimming and J lost 9 bases; unmatched junction nucleotides: 10. Germline assignment: CDR1 MNHEY and CDR2 SMNVEV (reference sequence). The CDR3 is CASSLVLTSGRAVEQFF. The DNA of the CDR3 is TGTGCCAGCAGTTTAGTCCTCACTAGCGGGAGGGCGGTTGAGCAGTTCTTC.

Only one count was recorded for this clonotype. The chain combines TRBV27 with TRBJ2-7; TRBD2 agrees at 7 bases. Germline V gene lookup returns CDR1 MNHEY and CDR2 SMNVEV (reference sequence). This CDR3 contains 13 residues. V was pared by 6 bases and J by 5 bases, with 7 bases of the junction left unmatched. CDR3 protein: CASSAGGGNEQYF. CDR3 in DNA: TGTGCCAGCAGCGCTGGGGGGGGTAACGAGCAGTACTTC.

This clonotype turned up a few times. This chain uses TRBV6-5 with TRBJ2-3; D is undetermined. The CDR3 has 13 amino acids. V shed 8 bases and J shed 3 bases, with 12 bases lying between them. The V gene's germline CDR1 is MNHEY and CDR2 SVGAGI. The DNA for the CDR3 is TGTGCCAGCCGGAAAGGTGTAACAGATACGCAGTATTTT. It specifies CASRKGVTDTQYF.

This clonotype was detected a few times. The gene calls are TRBV2 and TRBJ1-1; D is unresolved. Germline V CDR1 and CDR2: SNHLY, FYNNEI. The CDR3 totals 13 residues. Trimming took off 6 bases at V and 4 bases at J, with 12 bases between the two ends. This chain's CDR3 is CASSPFQLTEAFF. Written as DNA, the CDR3 is TGTGCCAGCAGCCCCTTTCAGCTCACTGAAGCTTTCTTT.

The chain combines TRBV4-3 with TRBJ1-2; no clear D gene. In germline, CDR1 is LGHNA, CDR2 YSLEER. CDR3 length: 14 residues. V gave up 0 bases and J gave up 3 bases, with 8 bases separating them. The CDR3 sequence: CASSQDEGDYGYTF. As DNA, the CDR3 is TGCGCCAGCAGCCAAGATGAGGGTGACTATGGCTACACCTTC.